Following are 13 T cell receptor beta chains from one sample sequenced in a study of blood T cell repertoires in COVID-19. The table came from immunoSEQ multiplex PCR; TCRdb's copy has only in-frame clones and leaves some out. This sample yields more than 300,000 clones, of which 80% to 90% are seen a single time; around 1.9% belongs to the top ten. Material for sequencing was PBMCs or T cells enriched from blood (not recorded which). All receptors come from a man in his forties in a cohort exposed to, infected with or recovered from COVID-19 (not recorded which).

The DNA of the CDR3 is TGTGCCATCAGTGAGATTGGGCTAGCGGGAGCAGGGGACAATGAGCAGTTCTTC. It yields the protein CAISEIGLAGAGDNEQFF. This chain uses TRBV10-3 with TRBJ2-1; TRBD2 matches at 10 bases. The CDR3 totals 18 residues. CDR1 ENHRY and CDR2 SYGVKD come from the germline V gene. J was trimmed by 5 bases and V by 2 bases; bases with no gene match: 12.

V and J are TRBV2 and TRBJ1-1, with D perhaps TRBD1 (5 bases). This CDR3 contains 14 residues. Germline V gene sequence: CDR1 SNHLY, CDR2 FYNNEI. Trimming removed 6 bases from V and 5 bases from J, with 16 bases in between. The CDR3 sequence: CASSTGGGRTEAFF. CDR3 bases: TGTGCCAGCAGCACCGGGGGGGGGAGGACTGAAGCTTTCTTT.

The genes are TRBV27 and TRBJ1-1, with D possibly matching TRBD1 (5 bases). V was clipped by 3 bases and J by 0 bases, with 14 bases between them. The CDR3 loop spans 16 amino acids. CDR1 is MNHEY and CDR2 is SMNVEV in the germline V gene (reference sequence). This chain's CDR3 is CASSFRGITMNTEAFF. The CDR3 coding sequence is TGTGCCAGCAGTTTTCGGGGGATTACTATGAACACTGAAGCTTTCTTT.

This chain joins TRBV3-1 (or the pseudogene TRBV3-2) and TRBJ2-1; no clear D. This CDR3 contains 15 residues. CDR1 and CDR2 from the germline V gene are LGHDT and YNNKEL (reference sequence). V was pared by 4 bases and J by 4 bases, with 14 bases between. The CDR3 spells CASSRQDIRYNEQFF. CDR3 DNA sequence: TGTGCCAGCAGCCGACAAGATATAAGGTACAATGAGCAGTTCTTC.

This sequence joins TRBV19 and TRBJ1-4; 9 bases align to TRBD1. Germline trimming cut 7 bases from V and 7 bases from J; bases unmatched to any gene: 7. This CDR3 is 14 amino acids long. Germline V gives CDR1 LNHDA, CDR2 SQIVND (reference sequence). This chain's CDR3 is CASTTQGAFEKLFF. The CDR3 DNA reads TGTGCCAGTACTACACAGGGGGCTTTTGAAAAACTGTTTTTT.

This chain links TRBV24-1 with TRBJ2-5; TRBD1 aligns across 11 bases. CDR1 and CDR2 (germline): KGHDR, SFDVKD. V lost 4 bases, J lost 4 bases, and 10 bases stayed unmatched. The CDR3 is 17 residues long. CDR3 nucleotides: TGTGCCACCAGTGAGGGGACAGGGGGGCGATGGACAGAGACCCAGTACTTC. Translating it yields CATSEGTGGRWTETQYF.

The chain is built from TRBV3-1 (or the pseudogene TRBV3-2) and TRBJ2-1; D unresolved. This CDR3 is built from 13 residues. Trimming removed 0 bases at V and 6 bases at J, with 6 bases between. The V gene's germline CDR1 is LGHDT and CDR2 YNNKEL (reference sequence). The CDR3 nucleotides are TGTGCCAGCAGCCAAGATGTGCGCAATGAGCAGTTCTTC. Translated: CASSQDVRNEQFF.

This sequence joins TRBV7-8 and TRBJ2-1; TRBD2 aligns across 16 bases. Germline V CDR1 and CDR2: SGHVS, FQNEAQ. The CDR3 loop spans 16 amino acids. J gave up 9 bases and V 5 bases, and 7 bases lay outside the gene matches. CDR3 sequence (DNA): TGTGCCAGCAGCCGGCCGGGACTAGCGGGAGGGGGTGAGCAGTTCTTC. Protein: CASSRPGLAGGGEQFF.

This clone was observed a single time. The rearrangement links TRBV2 to TRBJ2-2, with 10 bases aligning to TRBD1. The germline V gene encodes CDR1 SNHLY and CDR2 FYNNEI. This CDR3 contains 15 residues. V lost 5 bases to trimming and J lost 4 bases; unmatched junction nucleotides: 4. The CDR3 region is CASSLGTGVTGELFF. CDR3 bases: TGTGCCAGCAGTCTCGGGACAGGGGTCACCGGGGAGCTGTTTTTT.

The V call is TRBV5-1, the J call TRBJ1-1; tentative D call: TRBD1 (6 bases). Germline-derived CDR1 and CDR2 are SGHRS and YFSETQ. The V end was cut by 0 bases, the J end by 6 bases, with 18 bases between. CDR3 size: 16 residues. The DNA for the CDR3 is TGCGCCAGCAGCTTGGAGGGGTCACAGGGTTGGGCTGAAGCTTTCTTT. The encoded protein is CASSLEGSQGWAEAFF.

The CDR3 nucleotides read TGTGCCAGTAGACAGGGGCTAAGTCAGCCCCAGCATTTT. The encoded protein is CASRQGLSQPQHF. The V call is TRBV19, the J call TRBJ1-5, with 7 bases aligning to TRBD1. J was trimmed by 6 bases and V by 6 bases; bases with no gene match: 5. CDR3 length: 13 amino acids. Germline V gene sequence: CDR1 LNHDA, CDR2 SQIVND (reference sequence).

The count of this clone is one. V gene TRBV27 combines with J gene TRBJ1-5; 7 bases are a match to TRBD1. Germline CDR1 MNHEY, CDR2 SMNVEV (reference sequence). There are 15 residues in the CDR3. J was trimmed by 4 bases and V by 4 bases; bases with no gene match: 7. CDR3 amino acids: CASSSNRQGNQPQHF. The CDR3 DNA follows: TGTGCCAGCAGTTCCAACCGACAGGGTAATCAGCCCCAGCATTTT.

The V gene is TRBV27, the J gene TRBJ1-3; TRBD1 matches 12 bases. With 2 bases clipped from V and 3 bases from J, the junction kept 8 bases outside the gene matches. The germline CDR1 and CDR2 sequences are MNHEY and SMNVEV (reference sequence). The CDR3 covers 18 residues. The DNA of the CDR3 is TGTGCCAGCAGTTTACGCGGGACAGGGGGCATCAGTGGAAACACCATATATTTT. Its translation: CASSLRGTGGISGNTIYF.